Listed below are T cell receptor beta chains from one sample, sequenced in a study of vaccination and CD4 T cells after COVID-19. Which antigens these TCRs recognize remains unknown. TCRdb used MiXCR to reprocess the PCR reads, holding one entry per CDR3 protein. In the table there are 11,000 to 15,000 distinct CDR3 sequences, roughly three fifths of which are singletons. The specimen was CD4+ T cells from blood, cultured in vitro. The origin of the receptors is a human donor who had recovered from COVID-19. The CDR3 runs from the conserved cysteine through the conserved F or W. D genes are given only for firm matches. Some rows mark clone size as missing; the rest say once, few, many or name a class of expanded clone.

clone size	D gene	V gene	J gene	CDR3 protein	CDR3 DNA
NA	NA	TRBV6-1	TRBJ2-7	CASSRDSAYEQYF	TGTGCCAGCAGTAGGGACTCAGCCTACGAGCAGTACTTC
few	NA	TRBV7-8	TRBJ1-1	CASSLEGGTWTEAFF	TGTGCCAGCAGCCTAGAGGGGGGGACTTGGACTGAAGCTTTCTTT
NA	NA	TRBV27	TRBJ1-1	CASSLTRGRAFF	TGTGCCAGCAGTTTAACCAGGGGTCGAGCTTTCTTT
NA	NA	TRBV15	TRBJ2-5	CATSRGGGGETQYF	TGTGCCACCAGCAGAGGGGGCGGTGGGGAGACCCAGTACTTC
once	NA	TRBV10-3	TRBJ1-4	CAIIGGKLFF	TGTGCCATCATCGGGGGAAAACTGTTTTTT
few	NA	TRBV19	TRBJ1-2	CASSIRPGDGYGYTF	TGTGCCAGTAGTATACGGCCTGGAGACGGCTATGGCTACACCTTC
few	NA	TRBV19	TRBJ1-4	CASSAMWHGEKLFF	TGTGCCAGTAGTGCCATGTGGCACGGGGAAAAACTGTTTTTT
few	NA	TRBV10-3	TRBJ2-5	CAISETFGGETQYF	TGTGCCATCAGTGAGACCTTTGGGGGGGAGACCCAGTACTTC
NA	TRBD1	TRBV7-9	TRBJ1-1	CASSSIENRGREAFF	TGTGCCAGCAGCTCGATAGAGAACAGGGGGCGAGAAGCTTTCTTT
NA	NA	TRBV20-1	TRBJ2-1	CSARVWRSYNEQFF	TGCAGTGCTAGAGTGTGGCGGTCCTACAATGAGCAGTTCTTC
once	NA	TRBV2	TRBJ2-5	CASSEAGVGETQYF	TGTGCCAGCAGTGAAGCGGGAGTTGGAGAGACCCAGTACTTC
few	NA	TRBV19	TRBJ1-1	CASRGHLEGMNTEAFF	TGTGCCAGTAGGGGACATCTCGAGGGGATGAACACTGAAGCTTTCTTT
medium-sized	NA	TRBV7-9	TRBJ1-1	CASSLDGGAEAFF	TGTGCCAGCAGCTTAGATGGAGGGGCTGAAGCTTTCTTT
NA	NA	TRBV12-3/TRBV12-4	TRBJ2-5	CASSYGSGEETQYF	TGTGCCAGCAGTTATGGTAGCGGAGAAGAGACCCAGTACTTC
once	NA	TRBV12-3/TRBV12-4	TRBJ1-2	CASSFQDNYGYTF	TGTGCCAGCAGTTTTCAGGATAACTATGGCTACACCTTC
NA	NA	TRBV6-2/TRBV6-3	TRBJ1-2	CASSYRARSPAIDGYTF	TGTGCCAGCAGTTACCGGGCCAGGTCGCCAGCAATCGATGGCTACACCTTC
NA	NA	TRBV7-9	TRBJ2-5	CASSLNGIETQYF	TGTGCCAGCAGCTTAAACGGGATTGAGACCCAGTACTTC
NA	NA	TRBV7-2	TRBJ1-2	CASSLMEGSGYTF	TGTGCCAGCAGCTTAATGGAGGGGTCCGGCTACACCTTC
few	NA	TRBV20-1	TRBJ1-1	CSAPRDTEAFF	TGCAGTGCCCCCAGAGACACTGAAGCTTTCTTT
NA	TRBD1	TRBV28	TRBJ2-7	CASNMGQGYEQYF	TGTGCCAGCAACATGGGACAGGGCTACGAGCAGTACTTC
NA	NA	TRBV30	TRBJ2-5	CAWSVQETQYF	TGTGCCTGGAGTGTACAAGAGACCCAGTACTTC
NA	NA	TRBV20-1	TRBJ2-2	CSARDATQGWDGELFF	TGCAGTGCTAGAGATGCTACACAGGGATGGGACGGGGAGCTGTTTTTT
NA	TRBD2	TRBV4-1	TRBJ2-5	CASKKAGIQETQYF	TGCGCCAGCAAGAAAGCGGGGATCCAAGAGACCCAGTACTTC
NA	TRBD1	TRBV20-1	TRBJ1-2	CSAKQSQGARGYTF	TGCAGTGCCAAACAATCCCAGGGGGCGCGTGGCTACACCTTC
few	NA	TRBV20-1	TRBJ1-2	CSARDSGNYGYTF	TGCAGTGCTAGAGATTCAGGGAACTATGGCTACACCTTC
NA	NA	TRBV20-1	TRBJ1-2	CSARDHLSTRTGTYGYTF	TGCAGTGCTAGAGATCACCTTTCTACCCGTACAGGGACCTATGGCTACACCTTC
once	NA	TRBV28	TRBJ1-5	CASRRGGQPQHF	TGTGCCAGCCGCAGGGGAGGTCAGCCCCAGCATTTT
NA	TRBD1	TRBV7-7	TRBJ2-5	CASSLGGQGSETQYF	TGTGCTAGCAGCTTAGGAGGACAGGGGAGCGAGACCCAGTACTTC
few	NA	TRBV19	TRBJ1-5	CASSIDLIPGPQHF	TGTGCCAGTAGTATAGATCTCATCCCGGGGCCCCAGCATTTT
NA	NA	TRBV7-9	TRBJ2-6	CASSSTGVGANVLTF	TGTGCCAGCAGCTCGACAGGAGTTGGGGCCAACGTCCTGACTTTC
few	TRBD1	TRBV6-5	TRBJ2-5	CASSYSMTRDRGQETQYF	TGTGCCAGCAGTTACTCGATGACGCGGGACAGGGGGCAAGAGACCCAGTACTTC
NA	TRBD2	TRBV24-1	TRBJ2-1	CATSVKLAGANEQFF	TGTGCCACCAGTGTGAAACTAGCGGGAGCTAATGAGCAGTTCTTC
NA	TRBD2	TRBV19	TRBJ2-3	CASRKLAGTPDTQYF	TGTGCCAGTAGGAAACTAGCGGGAACTCCAGATACGCAGTATTTT
NA	TRBD1	TRBV11-2	TRBJ2-7	CASSPTTGASYEQYF	TGTGCCAGCAGCCCTACGACAGGGGCCTCCTACGAGCAGTACTTC
NA	TRBD2	TRBV20-1	TRBJ2-1	CSASSTSGRGEQFF	TGCAGTGCTAGCTCGACTAGCGGGAGGGGTGAGCAGTTCTTC
NA	TRBD2	TRBV28	TRBJ2-7	CASSFVLGTSGRSSSYEQYF	TGTGCCAGCAGTTTCGTCTTAGGGACTAGCGGGAGGTCTAGCTCCTACGAGCAGTACTTC
NA	NA	TRBV5-1	TRBJ2-5	CASSFPRDSGLETQYF	TGCGCCAGCAGCTTCCCAAGGGACAGCGGGTTAGAGACCCAGTACTTC
NA	TRBD1	TRBV27	TRBJ2-7	CASSWTGTGVHEQYF	TGTGCCAGCAGTTGGACCGGGACAGGGGTCCACGAGCAGTACTTC
NA	NA	TRBV20-1	TRBJ1-1	CSARPTLFYMNTEAFF	TGCAGTGCTAGACCAACCCTCTTCTATATGAACACTGAAGCTTTCTTT
NA	TRBD2	TRBV5-1	TRBJ2-7	CTSATLAGGPGEQYF	TGCACCAGCGCGACCTTAGCGGGAGGGCCCGGCGAGCAGTACTTC
few	NA	TRBV7-2	TRBJ1-1	CASSFRDRGTEAFF	TGTGCCAGCAGCTTCCGGGACCGGGGCACTGAAGCTTTCTTT
NA	NA	TRBV15	TRBJ2-2	CATSSRGSTGELFF	TGTGCCACCAGCTCGAGGGGGTCCACCGGGGAGCTGTTTTTT
NA	NA	TRBV6-1	TRBJ2-3	CASSEVRGGTDTQYF	TGTGCCAGCAGTGAAGTCCGGGGCGGCACAGATACGCAGTATTTT
NA	TRBD2	TRBV6-1	TRBJ2-1	CASSPRLGASGTPSYNEQFF	TGTGCCAGCAGTCCCAGGCTGGGGGCTAGCGGGACCCCTTCCTACAATGAGCAGTTCTTC
NA	TRBD1	TRBV14	TRBJ1-1	CASSSQTGGTEAFF	TGTGCCAGCAGCTCCCAAACAGGGGGCACTGAAGCTTTCTTT
NA	NA	TRBV20-1	TRBJ1-2	CSAPWGQGNGYTF	TGCAGTGCCCCGTGGGGGCAAGGGAATGGCTACACCTTC
NA	TRBD2	TRBV7-9	TRBJ2-3	CASSLRALAGIDTQYF	TGTGCCAGCAGCTTAAGGGCTCTAGCGGGCATAGATACGCAGTATTTT
NA	TRBD1	TRBV9	TRBJ1-2	CASSVEDRGRGYTF	TGTGCCAGCAGCGTAGAGGACAGGGGGCGAGGCTACACCTTC
NA	NA	TRBV7-3	TRBJ1-6	CASSLTGRNSPLHF	TGTGCCAGCAGCTTAACAGGGCGCAATTCACCCCTCCACTTT
once	NA	TRBV19	TRBJ2-4	CASSIKLENIQYF	TGTGCCAGTAGTATTAAGCTTGAAAACATTCAGTACTTC
NA	NA	TRBV6-2/TRBV6-3	TRBJ2-7	CASSQTVYEQYF	TGTGCCAGCAGCCAAACAGTTTACGAGCAGTACTTC
NA	NA	TRBV11-2	TRBJ1-2	CASSLDPGGVGGYTF	TGTGCCAGCAGCTTAGATCCGGGGGGGGTAGGTGGCTACACCTTC
NA	NA	TRBV7-9	TRBJ2-2	CASSLVRYPNTGELFF	TGTGCCAGCAGCTTAGTCCGGTATCCGAACACCGGGGAGCTGTTTTTT
NA	NA	TRBV7-8	TRBJ1-3	CASSPGGTEPYSGNTIYF	TGTGCCAGCAGCCCTGGGGGGACGGAACCATACTCTGGAAACACCATATATTTT